The 28 T cell receptor beta chains below all came from one sample that was sequenced in a study of T cell responses to AZD1222 COVID-19 vaccine. TCRdb keeps only in-frame clones here, not all; method: immunoSEQ multiplex PCR. This sample has about 200,000 clones; approximately 94% occur once, and the top ten carry 1.7%. The sample consisted of peripheral blood, taken 28 days after the second dose of the MenACWY control vaccine. These receptors were obtained from an adult who received the MenACWY meningococcal vaccine as a control.

The chain joins TRBV19 to TRBJ2-5; 10 bases are shared with TRBD2. Trimming cost V 7 bases and J 3 bases; bases outside gene matches: 2. There are 13 residues in the CDR3. Per the germline V gene, CDR1 is LNHDA and CDR2 is SQIVND (reference sequence). The CDR3 DNA is TGTGCCAGTACCACTAGCGGGAAAGAGACCCAGTACTTC. Protein product: CASTTSGKETQYF.

V gene TRBV5-1 combines with J gene TRBJ2-2; D gene uncertain. CDR1 SGHRS and CDR2 YFSETQ come from the germline V gene. CDR3 length: 16 residues. Trimming stripped 0 bases from V and 2 bases from J, with 11 bases between. The CDR3 DNA reads TGCGCCAGCAGCTTGGCCGAGTCGGCCAACACCGGGGAGCTGTTTTTT. This translates into CASSLAESANTGELFF.

The chain recombines TRBV5-4 with TRBJ2-2; D is possibly TRBD2 (5 bases). Trimming cost V 0 bases and J 8 bases, with 11 bases left between them. The CDR3 is 14 amino acids. In germline, CDR1 is SGHNT, CDR2 YYREEE (reference sequence). The CDR3 DNA reads as TGTGCCAGCAGCTTGGATGGCGGGCGGGGGGAGCTGTTTTTT. Amino acids: CASSLDGGRGELFF.

The chain has TRBV18 and TRBJ2-7; D not resolved. The CDR3 length is 12 residues. Trimming removed 2 bases at V and 7 bases at J, with 9 bases between. Germline loops: CDR1 KGHSH, CDR2 LQKENI. In DNA, the CDR3 is TGTGCCAGCTCACCAATGAATATGGAGCAGTACTTC. This sequence encodes CASSPMNMEQYF.

The chain couples TRBV5-5 to TRBJ2-5, with TRBD2 matching over 7 bases. Germline CDR1 is SGHKS and CDR2 is YYEKEE (reference sequence). V lost 5 bases and J lost 5; bases outside the gene matches: 18. This CDR3 has 17 amino acids. The CDR3 bases are TGTGCCAGCAGAGGAGGGTTTGGCGGGAGCCCGGCGGAGACCCAGTACTTC. Translating it yields CASRGGFGGSPAETQYF. Based on the CDR3 plus reference TRBV5-5 and TRBJ2-5, the full variable domain is DAGVTQSPTHLIKTRGQQVTLRCSPISGHKSVSWYQQVLGQGPQFIFQYYEKEERGRGNFPDRFSARQFPNYSSELNVNALLLGDSALYLCASRGGFGGSPAETQYFGPGTRLLVL.

This clone was counted once. The rearrangement uses TRBV28 and TRBJ2-3; the D gene is possibly TRBD1 (6 bases). Germline CDR1 is MDHEN and CDR2 is SYDVKM. The ends were cut back, 5 bases at V and 3 bases at J, with 12 bases in the middle. There are 14 residues in the CDR3. CDR3 region: CASSRYTGTDTQYF. The CDR3 region has the DNA TGTGCCAGCAGTAGATACACAGGGACAGATACGCAGTATTTT. The full variable domain, its missing parts supplied by reference TRBV28 and TRBJ2-3, is DVKVTQSSRYLVKRTGEKVFLECVQDMDHENMFWYRQDPGLGLRLIYFSYDVKMKEKGDIPEGYSVSREKKERFSLILESASTNQTSMYLCASSRYTGTDTQYFGPGTRLTVL.

This rearrangement joins TRBV7-3 to TRBJ2-3; D is unresolved. The CDR3 is 13 amino acids. Germline CDR1 and CDR2: SGHTA and FQGTGA. V lost 5 bases to trimming and J lost 1 base, with 7 bases between them. The CDR3 is CASSPDRTDTQYF. In DNA, the CDR3 is TGTGCCAGCAGCCCCGACCGCACAGATACGCAGTATTTT.

The rearrangement joins TRBV5-1 to TRBJ1-1, with unresolved D. CDR3 length equals 12 residues. V was shortened by 0 bases and J by 9 bases, with 9 bases between the two germline ends. Looked up from germline, CDR1 is SGHRS and CDR2 is YFSETQ. CDR3 bases: TGCGCCAGCAGCTTGGGCGGGCCTCAAGCTTTCTTT. This translates into CASSLGGPQAFF.

The gene calls are TRBV4-1 and TRBJ2-5; D possibly matches TRBD1 or TRBD2 (5 bases each). V was cut by 0 bases and J by 1 base, with 15 bases left in between. The length of the CDR3 is 17 residues. Germline V lookup: CDR1 MGHRA, CDR2 YSYEKL. In DNA, the CDR3 is TGCGCCAGCAGCCAAGATCCCCCGGGGACGGTCCAAGAGACCCAGTACTTC. Encoded protein: CASSQDPPGTVQETQYF.

CDR3 sequence reads: CAGGTRTGETQYF. CDR3 bases: TGTGCCGGGGGGACTAGGACGGGAGAGACCCAGTACTTC. The V call is TRBV2, the J call TRBJ2-5; 8 bases map to TRBD2. From germline, CDR1 is SNHLY and CDR2 FYNNEI. The length of the CDR3 is 13 residues. V gave up 11 bases and J gave up 4 bases; unmatched junction bases: 9.

The chain is built from TRBV5-4 and TRBJ1-1; 9 positions agree with TRBD1. This CDR3 is 15 amino acids long. Germline-derived CDR1 and CDR2 are SGHNT and YYREEE (reference sequence). V was clipped by 2 bases and J by 5 bases; unmatched bases: 7. The chain's CDR3 is CASSFKGQGQTEAFF. In DNA form, the CDR3 reads TGTGCCAGCAGCTTTAAGGGACAGGGTCAAACTGAAGCTTTCTTT.

This sequence joins TRBV9 and TRBJ2-2; D unresolved. The CDR3 spans 17 residues. Trimming stripped 0 bases from V and 4 bases from J, with 16 bases between. CDR1 SGDLS and CDR2 YYNGEE come from the germline V gene. This chain's CDR3 is CASSVVPRLGSTGELFF. The CDR3 DNA follows: TGTGCCAGCAGCGTAGTCCCCAGGTTAGGCAGCACCGGGGAGCTGTTTTTT. The entire variable domain, with the rest obtained from reference TRBV9 and TRBJ2-2, is as follows: DSGVTQTPKHLITATGQRVTLRCSPRSGDLSVYWYQQSLDQGLQFLIQYYNGEERAKGNILERFSAQQFPDLHSELNLSSLELGDSALYFCASSVVPRLGSTGELFFGEGSRLTVL.

V is TRBV18 and J is TRBJ2-7; 12 bases agree with TRBD1. CDR3 size: 18 residues. From germline, CDR1 is KGHSH and CDR2 LQKENI. The J segment lost 6 bases and the V segment lost 2 bases, leaving 14 bases of the junction unmatched. The CDR3 loop reads CASSPYPLGGTGGAEQYF. CDR3 coding DNA: TGTGCCAGCTCACCATACCCCCTGGGCGGGACAGGGGGCGCCGAGCAGTACTTC.

The sample holds one count of this clone. This rearrangement joins TRBV30 to TRBJ1-4; D call uncertain. V gave up 2 bases and J gave up 5 bases, with 9 bases separating them. The CDR3 totals 13 residues. Germline loops: CDR1 GTSNPN, CDR2 SVGIG (reference sequence). The CDR3 protein is CAWSLQPNEKLFF. The CDR3, as DNA: TGTGCCTGGAGTCTACAGCCGAATGAAAAACTGTTTTTT.

V usage is TRBV5-4 and J usage is TRBJ1-2; tentatively, D is TRBD1 (6 bases). The V and J ends lost 0 bases and 4 bases respectively, with 16 bases between them. This CDR3 comprises 16 residues. Germline assignment: CDR1 SGHNT and CDR2 YYREEE (reference sequence). The CDR3 coding sequence is TGTGCCAGCAGCTTGGAAGGCGGCAGGGGTGCCTATGGCTACACCTTC. This encodes CASSLEGGRGAYGYTF.

The chain has TRBV9 and TRBJ1-3; D gene uncertain. The CDR3 covers 12 residues. Deletions cut 2 bases from V and 0 bases from J, with 0 bases between. Germline assignment: CDR1 SGDLS and CDR2 YYNGEE. CDR3 in DNA: TGTGCCAGCAGCGTCTCTGGAAACACCATATATTTT. Protein: CASSVSGNTIYF.

The chain employs TRBV5-4 and TRBJ1-1; 7 bases align to TRBD1. With 3 bases clipped from V and 4 bases from J, the junction kept 9 bases outside the gene matches. Germline CDR1 and CDR2: SGHNT and YYREEE (reference sequence). This CDR3 comprises 15 residues. The CDR3 reads CASSYPTGWGTEAFF. CDR3 in DNA: TGTGCCAGCAGCTACCCGACAGGGTGGGGCACTGAAGCTTTCTTT.

V and J are TRBV30 and TRBJ1-2; 7 bases line up with TRBD1. Germline lookup yields CDR1 GTSNPN and CDR2 SVGIG (reference sequence). V trimming: 1 base; J trimming: 7 bases; junction bases outside the gene matches: 6. This CDR3 region has 13 residues. As DNA, the CDR3 is TGTGCCTGGAGTGAAGGGGGCGCGGGTGGCTACACCTTC. Protein: CAWSEGGAGGYTF.

This chain joins TRBV5-1 and TRBJ2-5; no clear D gene. The V gene's germline CDR1 is SGHRS and CDR2 YFSETQ. Trimming removed 1 base from V and 0 bases from J, with 7 bases in between. The CDR3 consists of 14 residues. CDR3 residues: CASSLTADQETQYF. CDR3 sequence (DNA): TGCGCCAGCAGCTTGACGGCAGACCAAGAGACCCAGTACTTC.

The chain carries TRBV7-9 and TRBJ2-1; maybe TRBD2 (7 bases). Trimming left V 10 bases short and J 6 bases short, with 16 bases between. The CDR3 sequence is 13 residues long. Germline V CDR1 and CDR2: SEHNR, FQNEAQ (reference sequence). The CDR3 region has the DNA TGTGCCACCAGGGGTAGCGGGTTCAATGAGCAGTTCTTC. Translation: CATRGSGFNEQFF.

The CDR3 DNA is TGTGCCAGCAGCGAAAAGGGCACCGAAAAACTGTTTTTT. As protein: CASSEKGTEKLFF. The chain links TRBV9 to TRBJ1-4; D remains ambiguous. The CDR3 runs to 13 residues. The germline gives CDR1 SGDLS, CDR2 YYNGEE. V was clipped by 3 bases and J by 8 bases, with 11 bases between them.

The J gene is TRBJ1-6, the V gene TRBV4-3; 9 bases are shared with TRBD1. The V and J ends lost 0 bases and 10 bases, in that order; junction bases with no gene match: 7. CDR1 LGHNA and CDR2 YSLEER come from the germline V gene. This CDR3 spans 16 amino acids. As DNA, the CDR3 is TGCGCCAGCAGCCAAGATTGGGGACAGGGATACTCACCCCTCCACTTT. The encoded protein is CASSQDWGQGYSPLHF.

The genes are TRBV9 and TRBJ1-2; TRBD1 matches at 7 bases. The CDR3 extends over 13 amino acids. CDR1 and CDR2 (germline): SGDLS, YYNGEE. V was clipped by 4 bases and J by 5 bases; unmatched bases: 5. CDR3 bases: TGTGCCAGCAGCCCAAGGGACAGTTATGGCTACACCTTC. It yields the protein CASSPRDSYGYTF.

This chain uses TRBV6-5 with TRBJ2-7, with D possibly matching TRBD1 (6 bases). This CDR3 comprises 13 residues. Germline V gene lookup returns CDR1 MNHEY and CDR2 SVGAGI. V was cut by 10 bases and J by 4 bases, with 17 bases left in between. The CDR3 sequence: CAIIGQYGYEQYF. The CDR3 DNA follows: TGTGCCATCATTGGACAGTATGGTTACGAGCAGTACTTC.

This chain links TRBV27 with TRBJ2-7, with D possibly matching TRBD1 (5 bases). The CDR3 is made up of 14 amino acids. CDR1 and CDR2 from the germline V gene are MNHEY and SMNVEV (reference sequence). The V gene lost 5 bases and the J gene lost 5 bases, with 16 bases spanning the gap. The CDR3 region is CASSLFVGANEQYF. CDR3 coding DNA: TGTGCCAGCAGTCTCTTTGTAGGGGCGAACGAGCAGTACTTC.

This CDR3 reads CASRVGETTSEQYF. CDR3 sequence (DNA): TGTGCCAGCAGGGTAGGGGAGACGACGTCCGAGCAGTACTTC. This chain connects TRBV28 to TRBJ2-7; D is perhaps TRBD1 or TRBD2 (5 bases each). The CDR3 is 14 amino acids. CDR1 and CDR2 (germline): MDHEN, SYDVKM. V was trimmed by 6 bases and J by 6 bases, leaving 18 bases between them.

The genes are TRBV27 and TRBJ2-5; tentative D call: TRBD1 (7 bases). The CDR3 sequence is 15 residues long. V lost 6 bases to trimming and J lost 5 bases, with 19 bases between them. The V gene's germline CDR1 is MNHEY and CDR2 SMNVEV (reference sequence). DNA for the CDR3: TGTGCCAGCAGCTCGGAGGGACAGTCTCGGGAGACCCAGTACTTC. As protein: CASSSEGQSRETQYF.

V and J are TRBV6-2 or TRBV6-3 and TRBJ1-1; perhaps TRBD1 as D (6 bases). V was cut by 6 bases and J by 0 bases, with 20 bases left in between. The CDR3 has 17 residues. The V gene's germline CDR1 is MNHEY and CDR2 SVGEGT. Here the CDR3 DNA reads TGTGCCAGCAGCACGAACCTGGGGCAGGGGATGAACACTGAAGCTTTCTTT. Encoded protein: CASSTNLGQGMNTEAFF.